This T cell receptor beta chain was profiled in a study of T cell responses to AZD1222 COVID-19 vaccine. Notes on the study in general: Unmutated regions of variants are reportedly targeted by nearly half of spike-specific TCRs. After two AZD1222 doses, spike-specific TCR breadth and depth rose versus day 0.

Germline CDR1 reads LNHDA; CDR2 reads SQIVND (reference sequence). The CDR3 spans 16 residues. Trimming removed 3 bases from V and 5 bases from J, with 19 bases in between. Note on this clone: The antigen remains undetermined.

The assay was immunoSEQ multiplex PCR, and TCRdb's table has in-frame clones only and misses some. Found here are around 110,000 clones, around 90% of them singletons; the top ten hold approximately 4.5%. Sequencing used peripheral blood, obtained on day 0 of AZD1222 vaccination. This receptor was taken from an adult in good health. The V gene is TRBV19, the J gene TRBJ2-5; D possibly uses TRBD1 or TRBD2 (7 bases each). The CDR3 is CASSMGQGGGRETQYF. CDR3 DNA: TGTGCCAGTAGTATGGGGCAGGGGGGGGGCCGGGAGACCCAGTACTTC.